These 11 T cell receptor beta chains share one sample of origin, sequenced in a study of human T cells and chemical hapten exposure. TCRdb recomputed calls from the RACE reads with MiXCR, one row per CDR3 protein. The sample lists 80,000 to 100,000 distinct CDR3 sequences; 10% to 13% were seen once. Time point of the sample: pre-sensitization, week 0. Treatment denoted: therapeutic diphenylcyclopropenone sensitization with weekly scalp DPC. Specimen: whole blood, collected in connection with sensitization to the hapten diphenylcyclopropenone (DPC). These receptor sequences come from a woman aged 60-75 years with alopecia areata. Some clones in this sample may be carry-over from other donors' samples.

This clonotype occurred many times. CDR3 region: CASSGKRGGTTDTQYF. The CDR3 nucleotides are TGTGCCAGCAGTGGAAAGCGGGGGGGCACCACAGATACGCAGTATTTT. V gene TRBV6-1 combines with J gene TRBJ2-3; 10 nucleotides line up with TRBD2. Per the germline V gene, CDR1 is MNHNS and CDR2 is SASEGT. The CDR3 loop spans 16 amino acids. The V and J ends lost 4 bases and 2 bases, in that order; junction bases with no gene match: 6.

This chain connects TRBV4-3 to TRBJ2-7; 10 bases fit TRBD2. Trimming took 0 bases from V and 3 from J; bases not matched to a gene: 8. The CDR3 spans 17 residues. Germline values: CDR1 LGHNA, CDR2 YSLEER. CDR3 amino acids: CASSQEWLAGDFYEQYF. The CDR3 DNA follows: TGCGCCAGCAGCCAAGAGTGGCTAGCGGGGGACTTCTACGAGCAGTACTTC.

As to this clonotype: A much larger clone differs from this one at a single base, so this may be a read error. The CDR3 region is CASSAGTGAHGYTF. The CDR3, as DNA: TGTGCCAGCAGCGCCGGGACAGGGGCCCATGGCTACACCTTC. The gene calls are TRBV2 and TRBJ1-2, with 10 bases matching TRBD1. CDR1 is SNHLY and CDR2 is FYNNEI in the germline V gene. V lost 6 bases, J lost 6 bases, and 7 bases stayed unmatched. This CDR3 region has 14 residues.

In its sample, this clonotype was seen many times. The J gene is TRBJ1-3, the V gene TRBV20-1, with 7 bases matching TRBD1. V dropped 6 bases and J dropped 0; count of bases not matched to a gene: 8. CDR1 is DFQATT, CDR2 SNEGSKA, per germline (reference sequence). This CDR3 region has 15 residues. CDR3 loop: CSAPEGGSSGNTIYF. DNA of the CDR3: TGCAGTGCCCCTGAAGGGGGCAGCTCTGGAAACACCATATATTTT.

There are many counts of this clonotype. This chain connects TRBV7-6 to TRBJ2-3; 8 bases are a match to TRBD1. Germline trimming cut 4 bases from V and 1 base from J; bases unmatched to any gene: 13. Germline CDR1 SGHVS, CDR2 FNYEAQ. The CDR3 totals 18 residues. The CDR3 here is CASSSGQGVPSGTDTQYF. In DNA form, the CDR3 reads TGTGCCAGCAGCTCAGGACAGGGCGTACCGTCGGGCACAGATACGCAGTATTTT.

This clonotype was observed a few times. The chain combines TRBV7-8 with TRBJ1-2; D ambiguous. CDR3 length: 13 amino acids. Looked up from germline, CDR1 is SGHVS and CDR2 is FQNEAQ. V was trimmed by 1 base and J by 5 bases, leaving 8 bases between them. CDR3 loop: CASSLGQIYGYTF. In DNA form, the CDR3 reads TGTGCCAGCAGCTTAGGGCAGATTTATGGCTACACCTTC.

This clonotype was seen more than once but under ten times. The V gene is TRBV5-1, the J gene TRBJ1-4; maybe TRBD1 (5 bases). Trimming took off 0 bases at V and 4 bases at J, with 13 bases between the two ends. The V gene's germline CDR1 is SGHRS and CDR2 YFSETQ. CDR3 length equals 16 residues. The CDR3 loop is CASSLGQSSINEKLFF. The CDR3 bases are TGCGCCAGCAGCTTGGGACAGTCATCGATTAATGAAAAACTGTTTTTT. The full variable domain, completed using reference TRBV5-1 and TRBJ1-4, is KAGVTQTPRYLIKTRGQQVTLSCSPISGHRSVSWYQQTPGQGLQFLFEYFSETQRNKGNFPGRFSGRQFSNSRSEMNVSTLELGDSALYLCASSLGQSSINEKLFFGSGTQLSVL.

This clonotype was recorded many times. For the CDR3, the DNA is TGTGCCAGCAGCACCCGGACCAGGGGTGAGCAGTTCTTC. It codes for CASSTRTRGEQFF. The chain recombines TRBV5-8 with TRBJ2-1, with D tentatively TRBD1 (6 bases). Deletions cut 4 bases from V and 9 bases from J, with 14 bases between. The CDR3 has 13 amino acids. Per the germline V gene, CDR1 is SGHTS and CDR2 is YDEGEE.

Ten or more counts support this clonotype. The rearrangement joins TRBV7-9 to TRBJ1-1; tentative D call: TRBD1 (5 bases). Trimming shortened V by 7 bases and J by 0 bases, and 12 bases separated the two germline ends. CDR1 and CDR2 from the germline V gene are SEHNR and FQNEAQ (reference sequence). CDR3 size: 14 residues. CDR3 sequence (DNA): TGTGCCAGCATCAAAGACAGTATGAACACTGAAGCTTTCTTT. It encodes CASIKDSMNTEAFF.

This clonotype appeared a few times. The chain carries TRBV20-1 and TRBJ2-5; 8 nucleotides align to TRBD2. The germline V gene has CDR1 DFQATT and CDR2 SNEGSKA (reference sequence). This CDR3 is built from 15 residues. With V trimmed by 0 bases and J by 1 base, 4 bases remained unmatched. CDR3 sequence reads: CSARDRAGGQETQYF. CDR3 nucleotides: TGCAGTGCTAGAGATCGGGCGGGGGGCCAAGAGACCCAGTACTTC.

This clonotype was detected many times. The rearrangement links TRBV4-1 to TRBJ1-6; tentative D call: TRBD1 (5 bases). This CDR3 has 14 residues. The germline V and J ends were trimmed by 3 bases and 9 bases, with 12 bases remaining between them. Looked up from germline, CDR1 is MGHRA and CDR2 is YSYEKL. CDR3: CASSHAAGSSPLHF. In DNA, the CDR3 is TGCGCCAGCAGCCACGCGGCAGGGTCTTCACCCCTCCACTTT.